The entry below gives a single TCR beta chain sequence along with its context. Its target is not known. These data are taken from a study of T cell responses to AZD1222 COVID-19 vaccine. Study details: Timing groups of about 4 and about 12 weeks for second doses were pooled.

The method was immunoSEQ multiplex PCR; TCRdb's version includes in-frame clones alone and lacks a portion of them. Of about 110,000 clones in the sample, around 90% are singletons; the top ten hold less than 6%. General study findings and limits: As reported, nearly half of all spike-specific TCRs target variant regions that are unmutated. Baseline testing showed seropositivity in only five to seven AZD1222 recipients. The donor group comprised mostly white British people and more females; the analysis possibly underestimated clonal diversity.

The receptor's source is an adult in good health. The specimen was peripheral blood, collected on day 0 of AZD1222 vaccination.

CDR3 region: CASSLDGGEQFF. CDR3 in DNA: TGCGCCAGCAGCTTGGACGGGGGTGAGCAGTTCTTC. The chain combines TRBV5-1 with TRBJ2-1, with TRBD2 as a possible D gene (6 bases). The CDR3 runs to 12 residues. Germline lookup yields CDR1 SGHRS and CDR2 YFSETQ. Trimming removed 0 bases at V and 9 bases at J, with 7 bases between.